The sequence of this TCR beta chain was determined in a study of T cells expressing NK-cell markers. Study-level findings and limits: Clones of NKG2C+ T cells that had expanded were of unclear HCMV specificity. There were four donors in whom these clonotypes also led the CD3+CD56-NKG2C+ fraction.

With the 5' RACE reads reprocessed, TCRdb shows one record per CDR3 protein and no DNA. The repertoire table contains fewer than 400,000 distinct CDR3 sequences. A note on this clonotype: The antigen remains unidentified.

The CDR3 contains 16 residues. The source material was blood T cells: a sorted CD56 or NKG2C T cell subset, CD4+ or CD8+ T cells, or bulk PBMC T cells (not recorded which). The clonotype was recovered from a woman aged 45-59 years in good health. J is TRBJ2-3 and V is TRBV12-3 or TRBV12-4; TCRdb's D call, TRBD2, is unchecked because there is no DNA. The CDR3 region is CASTLRAGGAQDTQYF.